The 18 T cell receptor beta chains below come from one sample, sequenced in a study of blood T cell repertoires in COVID-19. Clones were sequenced by immunoSEQ multiplex PCR, and TCRdb holds only the in-frame ones, with some missing. The sample carries 150,000 to 190,000 clones, around 74% recorded once. The sample taken for sequencing was peripheral blood. Source of these receptors: a woman over 75 with acute or convalescent COVID-19.

The chain employs TRBV5-4 and TRBJ2-3; TRBD2 might be the D (6 bases). V lost 0 bases and J 1 base, leaving 9 bases between the germline ends. The CDR3 sequence is 15 residues long. CDR1 SGHNT and CDR2 YYREEE come from the germline V gene (reference sequence). CDR3 DNA: TGTGCCAGCAGCTTGGCGGAGGGACGCACAGATACGCAGTATTTT. Translating gives CASSLAEGRTDTQYF.

The chain couples TRBV4-1 to TRBJ1-4; 8 bases map to TRBD1. The CDR3 totals 17 residues. V trimming: 0 bases; J trimming: 8 bases; junction bases outside the gene matches: 11. Germline CDR1 MGHRA, CDR2 YSYEKL. CDR3 sequence: CASSQDQIRGLGEKLFF. The CDR3 DNA sequence: TGCGCCAGCAGCCAAGACCAGATCAGGGGGCTAGGAGAAAAACTGTTTTTT.

J is TRBJ2-2 and V is TRBV7-2, with D possibly TRBD2 on 5 matching bases. Per germline, CDR1 SGHTA and CDR2 FQGNSA. The length of the CDR3 is 17 residues. Trimming removed 4 bases at V and 7 bases at J, with 22 bases between. In DNA form, the CDR3 reads TGTGCCAGCAGCTCCCCACCGGGATGGCGTGATATCGGGGAGCTGTTTTTT. Translation gives CASSSPPGWRDIGELFF.

The chain joins TRBV25-1 to TRBJ1-2; TRBD1 matches 9 bases. The germline V gene encodes CDR1 MGHDK and CDR2 SYGVNS. This CDR3 comprises 12 residues. Trimming at V came to 8 bases and at J to 4 bases, leaving 2 bases not matched to a gene. In DNA form, the CDR3 reads TGTGCCAGCGGGGACAGGGTCTATGGCTACACCTTC. Translation gives CASGDRVYGYTF.

The table lists this clone with a count of one. The chain couples TRBV24-1 to TRBJ2-1; the match to TRBD1 covers 8 bases. Germline CDR1 is KGHDR and CDR2 is SFDVKD. The CDR3 has 15 residues. V lost 4 bases and J lost 10; bases outside the gene matches: 11. The CDR3: CATSDTRAGGSEQFF. The CDR3 DNA follows: TGTGCCACCAGTGACACCCGGGCAGGGGGCAGCGAGCAGTTCTTC.

In this sample, this clone turned up once. This chain joins TRBV14 and TRBJ2-7; D ambiguous. V lost 1 base to trimming and J lost 6 bases, with 16 bases between them. The CDR3 runs to 15 residues. The germline V gene has CDR1 SGHDN and CDR2 FVKESK. The DNA for the CDR3 is TGTGCCAGCAGCCAAGCGGTGCTTCCGAGCTCCGAGCAGTACTTC. It specifies CASSQAVLPSSEQYF.

This clone was counted a few times. Germline is not matched at one junction end, which may reflect a read error. V usage is TRBV3-1 (or the pseudogene TRBV3-2) and J usage is TRBJ2-1; the D is unclear. Germline CDR1 is LGHDT and CDR2 is YNNKEL (reference sequence). The CDR3 loop spans 11 amino acids. Here the CDR3 DNA reads TGTGCCAGCACCCAACGGGATGAGCAGTTCTTC. Encoded protein: CASTQRDEQFF.

The CDR3 nucleotides are TGCGCCAGCAGCCCCGGACAGGGAGGTACCGGGGAGCTGTTTTTT. Translation: CASSPGQGGTGELFF. The rearrangement joins TRBV5-1 to TRBJ2-2; 8 bases fit TRBD1. Per the germline V gene, CDR1 is SGHRS and CDR2 is YFSETQ. The CDR3 consists of 15 residues. J gave up 5 bases and V 4 bases, and 7 bases lay outside the gene matches.

This clone was seen a handful of times. The rearrangement uses TRBV7-2 and TRBJ2-7; D not certain. From germline, CDR1 is SGHTA and CDR2 FQGNSA. V dropped 2 bases and J dropped 5 bases, with 4 bases sitting between them. The CDR3 runs 11 residues. In DNA, the CDR3 is TGTGCCAGCAGCTTATCTAACGAGCAGTACTTC. Translated: CASSLSNEQYF.

Remarks on this clone: Other DNA variants within this sample encode the same CDR3. The J gene is TRBJ1-5, the V gene TRBV12-3 or TRBV12-4; a weak D match, TRBD1 (5 bases). V lost 3 bases and J lost 7, with 7 bases in between. The CDR3 covers 12 residues. The chain's CDR3 is CASSFRGQPQHF. CDR3 bases: TGTGCCAGCAGTTTTCGGGGGCAGCCCCAGCATTTT.

This clone was recorded a few times. The chain couples TRBV27 to TRBJ2-1, with D possibly being TRBD2 (5 bases). Trimming took 5 bases from V and 11 from J, leaving 13 bases between them. The V gene's germline CDR1 is MNHEY and CDR2 SMNVEV (reference sequence). The CDR3 length is 12 residues. In nucleotides, the CDR3 is TGTGCCAGCAGTGCCACACTAGTTCAGCAGTTCTTC. Its translation: CASSATLVQQFF.

The V and J genes are TRBV7-8 and TRBJ1-5, with no clear D. Per the germline V gene, CDR1 is SGHVS and CDR2 is FQNEAQ. The V end was cut by 2 bases, the J end by 5 bases, with 7 bases between. The CDR3 loop spans 13 amino acids. The DNA for the CDR3 is TGTGCCAGCAGCTTACAGGCCGATCAGCCCCAGCATTTT. It codes for CASSLQADQPQHF.

The chain recombines TRBV14 with TRBJ2-1, with D tentatively TRBD1 (5 bases). Germline V gives CDR1 SGHDN, CDR2 FVKESK. This CDR3 contains 15 residues. The V end lost 2 bases, the J end lost 7 bases, and 15 bases lay between the germline ends. CDR3 protein: CASSQHAGLRNEQFF. The CDR3 DNA reads as TGTGCCAGCAGCCAACACGCAGGGTTGAGGAATGAGCAGTTCTTC.

This rearrangement joins TRBV6-4 to TRBJ1-2; the match to TRBD1 covers 12 bases. The CDR3 runs to 15 residues. V was clipped by 3 bases and J by 2 bases; unmatched bases: 1. CDR1 and CDR2 from the germline V gene are MRHNA and SNTAGT. The CDR3 loop is CASSEGTGGNYGYTF. In DNA, the CDR3 is TGTGCCAGCAGTGAGGGGACAGGGGGCAACTATGGCTACACCTTC.

The chain combines TRBV5-6 with TRBJ1-4; 7 nucleotides match TRBD1. Germline lookup yields CDR1 SGHDT and CDR2 YYEEEE. This CDR3 spans 13 amino acids. Trimming removed 3 bases from V and 8 bases from J; junction bases left unmatched: 4. Written as DNA, the CDR3 is TGTGCCAGCAGCTGGGACAGAGTGGAAAAACTGTTTTTT. This codes for CASSWDRVEKLFF.

The sample holds a few counts of this clone. The chain is built from TRBV19 and TRBJ1-4; D remains unclear. Between the trimmed V and J ends, which lost 5 bases and 7 bases, there was a span of 17 bases. CDR3 length: 15 residues. The germline gives CDR1 LNHDA, CDR2 SQIVND (reference sequence). CDR3 sequence reads: CASSSGQGRAEKLFF. CDR3 nucleotides: TGTGCCAGTAGTTCAGGTCAAGGGAGGGCTGAAAAACTGTTTTTT.

The chain uses TRBV10-1 and TRBJ1-1; no reliable D call. Per the germline V gene, CDR1 is WNHNN and CDR2 is SYGVQD (reference sequence). Deletions cut 5 bases from V and 1 base from J, with 20 bases between. The CDR3 totals 17 residues. CDR3 loop: CASSHDPPAVRNTEAFF. The CDR3 nucleotides read TGCGCCAGCAGTCACGATCCCCCGGCGGTGAGGAACACTGAAGCTTTCTTT.

This chain connects TRBV12-5 to TRBJ2-5; 9 nucleotides agree with TRBD2. Unmatched junction bases numbered 4, after V lost 4 bases and J lost 4 bases. Germline CDR1 reads LGHNT; CDR2 reads FRNRAP. The CDR3 runs 14 residues. The CDR3 loop reads CASGSSGIGETQYF. The CDR3 DNA is TGTGCTAGTGGTTCTAGCGGGATAGGAGAGACCCAGTACTTC.